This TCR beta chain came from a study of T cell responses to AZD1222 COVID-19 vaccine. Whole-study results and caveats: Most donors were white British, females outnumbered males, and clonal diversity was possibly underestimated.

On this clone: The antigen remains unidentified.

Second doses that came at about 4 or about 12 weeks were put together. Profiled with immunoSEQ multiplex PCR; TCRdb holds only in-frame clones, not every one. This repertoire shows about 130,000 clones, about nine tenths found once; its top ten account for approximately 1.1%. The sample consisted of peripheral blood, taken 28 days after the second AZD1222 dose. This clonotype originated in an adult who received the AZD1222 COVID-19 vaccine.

CDR3 coding DNA: TGTGCCATCAGAGGGGGCTCCGGGACAGAGAACACCGGGGAGCTGTTTTTT. This translates into CAIRGGSGTENTGELFF. The rearrangement joins TRBV10-3 to TRBJ2-2; 7 nucleotides line up with TRBD1. V lost 6 bases to trimming and J lost 1 base; unmatched junction nucleotides: 11. This CDR3 region has 17 residues. Per germline, CDR1 ENHRY and CDR2 SYGVKD.